These 4 T cell receptor beta chains originate from one sample sequenced in a study of Ad26.COV2.S vaccination and SARS-CoV-2 variants. Treatment noted: 15 to 20 received Ad26.COV2.S at low or high dose, single or two shots; about 5 received placebo; per-sample allocation not given. Sampling was done on day 63 after the first vaccine or placebo injection. Here immunoSEQ multiplex PCR was the method, and the copy in TCRdb shows in-frame clones only, minus some. The table lists approximately 400,000 clones, 83% of them singletons, with about 7.4% in the top ten. The material was peripheral blood, obtained in a trial of Ad26.COV2.S vaccine versus placebo. Receptors were obtained from a person between 18 and 65 years old who received the Ad26.COV2.S COVID-19 vaccine or a placebo.

J is TRBJ1-2 and V is TRBV10-2, with a possible D match to TRBD1 (5 bases). V lost 3 bases to trimming and J lost 5 bases, with 13 bases between them. Germline CDR1 and CDR2: WSHSY and SAAADI. CDR3 size: 14 residues. As DNA, the CDR3 is TGCGCCAGCAGTGATATAGAGGGGACGTATGGCTACACCTTC. It yields the protein CASSDIEGTYGYTF.

The genes are TRBV12-3 or TRBV12-4 and TRBJ2-1; either TRBD1 or TRBD2 may fit D (6 bases each). CDR3 length: 12 amino acids. V gave up 5 bases and J gave up 10 bases, with 12 bases separating them. The CDR3 coding sequence is TGTGCCAGCAGTCAACAGGGAGGCGAGCAGTTCTTC. Protein: CASSQQGGEQFF.

The chain is built from TRBV14 and TRBJ1-6; D ambiguous. Germline CDR1 and CDR2: SGHDN and FVKESK. V lost 1 base, J lost 0 bases, and 7 bases lay in between. This CDR3 is 16 amino acids long. CDR3 loop: CASSQVGYSYNSPLHF. CDR3 sequence (DNA): TGTGCCAGCAGCCAAGTAGGGTACTCCTATAATTCACCCCTCCACTTT.

The chain is built from TRBV6-5 and TRBJ2-5, with no clear D. Trimming left V 7 bases short and J 1 base short, with 13 bases between. Germline-derived CDR1 and CDR2 are MNHEY and SVGAGI. The CDR3 is 14 residues long. The CDR3 region is CASKPTGPQETQYF. The CDR3 DNA reads as TGTGCCAGCAAGCCCACGGGTCCCCAAGAGACCCAGTACTTC.